The T cell receptor (beta chain) described here comes from a study of cytomegalovirus exposure and HLA in healthy donors. Study outcomes and limitations: HLA alleles were associated with some 16,000 TCR beta sequences in a later analysis at 0.05 false discovery rate.

With regard to this clone: No antigen is known for it.

PCR employed 60 Vbeta and 13 Jbeta primers. Per the original methods: As a later analysis found, there were 70 million to 90 million unique TCR beta chains, of which 8.5 million to 14 million were shared. Using immunoSEQ multiplex PCR, the repertoire was profiled, and TCRdb retains in-frame clones only, with some absent. V and J calls and clone size follow that table, whereas D and trimming were derived from the DNA. The table lists more than 95,000 clones, about 79% of them singletons. The germline CDR1 and CDR2 sequences are MNHEY and SMNVEV (reference sequence). Trimming shortened V by 3 bases and J by 5 bases, and 12 bases separated the two germline ends. This CDR3 region has 14 residues.

The clonotype comes from a man in his sixties in good health and CMV-seropositive. The source material was PBMCs. This chain connects TRBV27 to TRBJ2-3; no firm D call. As DNA, the CDR3 is TGTGCCAGCAGTTTCGGCAGGCGAATAGATACGCAGTATTTT. Translation: CASSFGRRIDTQYF.